This is a list of T cell receptor beta chains from one sample in a study of T cell responses to AZD1222 COVID-19 vaccine. Clones were read by immunoSEQ multiplex PCR, and TCRdb kept only the in-frame ones, dropping some. In the table there are some 100,000 clones, roughly 89% of which are singletons. Sequences were derived from peripheral blood, sampled on day 0 of AZD1222 vaccination. These receptors originate from an adult in good health. Each CDR3 is given with its conserved first and last residue. Each record gives: J gene, V gene, clone size, D gene, CDR3 DNA, CDR3 protein. A D gene is named only where the DNA matches it firmly. For some rows the clone size is stated as once, few or many, or as a class when expanded; others skip it.

>TRBJ1-1|TRBV28|NA|NA
TGTGCCAGCAACCCGGGCCCGGGGCAAAAAGGGCTGAGAGCTTTCTTT
CASNPGPGQKGLRAFF
>TRBJ2-7|TRBV12-3/TRBV12-4|NA|NA
TGTGCCAGCAGTTTGAGGACCTACGAGCAGTACTTC
CASSLRTYEQYF
>TRBJ2-5|TRBV6-5|NA|NA
TGTGCCAGCAGTTTCAGGCCAGCAGGCGTTGAAGAGACCCAGTACTTC
CASSFRPAGVEETQYF
>TRBJ2-7|TRBV14|NA|NA
TGTGCCAGCAGCCAAGAGGGACTTAGTCCCTACGAGCAGTACTTC
CASSQEGLSPYEQYF
>TRBJ2-7|TRBV5-1|NA|NA
TGCGCCAGCAGCTTCGAATACGAGCAGTACTTC
CASSFEYEQYF
>TRBJ2-1|TRBV7-3|NA|TRBD1
TGTGCCAGCAGCTTCGACAGGGGGCGGAATGAGCAGTTCTTC
CASSFDRGRNEQFF
>TRBJ2-7|TRBV20-1|NA|TRBD1
TGCAGTGCCCGTGACAGGGACATTTACTTC
CSARDRDIYF
>TRBJ1-5|TRBV6-2/TRBV6-3|NA|NA
TGTGCCAGCAGTTATGGGGGGCTGGGGTATCAGCCCCAGCATTTT
CASSYGGLGYQPQHF
>TRBJ1-1|TRBV5-6|NA|NA
TGTGCCAGCAGCCGGTTGGGGGACAAAGGCCGAAACACTGAAGCTTTCTTT
CASSRLGDKGRNTEAFF
>TRBJ1-5|TRBV6-1|once|NA
TGTGCCAGCAGGGAAGGTCAGCCCCAGCATTTT
CASREGQPQHF